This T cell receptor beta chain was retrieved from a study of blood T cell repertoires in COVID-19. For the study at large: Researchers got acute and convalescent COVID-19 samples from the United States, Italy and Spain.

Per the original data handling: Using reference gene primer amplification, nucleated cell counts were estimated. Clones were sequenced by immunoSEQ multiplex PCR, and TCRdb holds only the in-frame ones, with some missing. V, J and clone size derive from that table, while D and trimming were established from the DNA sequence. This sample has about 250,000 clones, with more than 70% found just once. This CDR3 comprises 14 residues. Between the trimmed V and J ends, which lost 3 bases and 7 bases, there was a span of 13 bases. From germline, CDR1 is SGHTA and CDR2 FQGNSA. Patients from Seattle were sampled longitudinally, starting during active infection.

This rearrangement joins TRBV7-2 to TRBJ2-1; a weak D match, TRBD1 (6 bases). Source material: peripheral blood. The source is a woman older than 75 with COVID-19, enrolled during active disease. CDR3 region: CASSFPQGKNEQFF. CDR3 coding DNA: TGTGCCAGCAGCTTCCCACAGGGCAAAAATGAGCAGTTCTTC.